Listed below are T cell receptor beta chains from one sample, sequenced in a study of OX40 agonist ivuxolimab in advanced cancers. TCRdb's copy holds only in-frame clones and misses some; the assay was immunoSEQ multiplex PCR. The sample gives about 12,000 clones, about 69% of which show up once; roughly 30% is in the top ten. This specimen consisted of CD4+ or CD8+ T cells sorted from blood, obtained in a trial of the OX40 agonist ivuxolimab. These receptors all come from an adult with an advanced solid tumor such as melanoma, head and neck, liver or kidney cancer. CDR3s include the opening cysteine and the closing phenylalanine or tryptophan. The order of the fields is D gene, clone size, CDR3 length, J gene, V gene, CDR3 DNA, CDR3 protein. A D gene is named only where the DNA matches it firmly. A row's size may be missing; if present it is once, few, many or a size class.

D gene: TRBD1; clone size: -; CDR3 length: 14; J gene: TRBJ2-7; V gene: TRBV4-1; CDR3 DNA: TGCGCCAGCAGCCAGGAGACAGGGACCTACGAGCAGTACTTC; CDR3 protein: CASSQETGTYEQYF
D gene: TRBD2; clone size: -; CDR3 length: 16; J gene: TRBJ2-7; V gene: TRBV6-6; CDR3 DNA: TGTGCCAGCAGTTACCCGTATACTAGCGGATCCTACGAGCAGTACTTC; CDR3 protein: CASSYPYTSGSYEQYF
D gene: -; clone size: -; CDR3 length: 12; J gene: TRBJ2-1; V gene: TRBV30; CDR3 DNA: TGTGCCACCAGGTCAGGGTACAATGAGCAGTTCTTC; CDR3 protein: CATRSGYNEQFF
D gene: -; clone size: -; CDR3 length: 14; J gene: TRBJ2-2; V gene: TRBV5-6; CDR3 DNA: TGTGCCAGCAGCTTTAGTATAATAGCCGGGGAGCTGTTTTTT; CDR3 protein: CASSFSIIAGELFF
D gene: -; clone size: -; CDR3 length: 17; J gene: TRBJ1-6; V gene: TRBV27; CDR3 DNA: TGTGCCAGCAGTTTAGGGTCGACACCTACAGTGGGTTCACCCCTCCACTTT; CDR3 protein: CASSLGSTPTVGSPLHF
D gene: -; clone size: -; CDR3 length: 13; J gene: TRBJ2-2; V gene: TRBV6-6; CDR3 DNA: TGTGCCAGCAGTTACGAGTACACCGGGGAGCTGTTTTTT; CDR3 protein: CASSYEYTGELFF
D gene: TRBD1; clone size: once; CDR3 length: 14; J gene: TRBJ2-7; V gene: TRBV18; CDR3 DNA: TGTGCCAGCTCACCTTCAGGGGGCAGCTACGAGCAGTACTTC; CDR3 protein: CASSPSGGSYEQYF
D gene: TRBD2; clone size: -; CDR3 length: 17; J gene: TRBJ2-1; V gene: TRBV2; CDR3 DNA: TGTGCCAGCAGGGCAACCCTGGACGTGGGGAGGGGCAATGAGCAGTTCTTC; CDR3 protein: CASRATLDVGRGNEQFF
D gene: -; clone size: -; CDR3 length: 15; J gene: TRBJ1-3; V gene: TRBV21-1; CDR3 DNA: TGTGCCAGCAGCAAAGTTCCAGCTTCTGGAAACACCATATATTTT; CDR3 protein: CASSKVPASGNTIYF
D gene: -; clone size: -; CDR3 length: 18; J gene: TRBJ1-1; V gene: TRBV29-1; CDR3 DNA: TGCAGCGTTGAAGAGGTGGAAGCCTCCGACGCTTATAACACTGAAGCTTTCTTT; CDR3 protein: CSVEEVEASDAYNTEAFF
D gene: TRBD1; clone size: few; CDR3 length: 14; J gene: TRBJ2-7; V gene: TRBV4-1; CDR3 DNA: TGCGCCAGCAGTCCCAGGGGGAGCACCTACGAGCAGTACTTC; CDR3 protein: CASSPRGSTYEQYF